Listed here are 25 T cell receptor beta chains from one sample, sequenced in a study of identical twins. Each CDR3 protein is one row after TCRdb ran MiXCR on the 5' RACE reads. The sample lists 500,000 to 550,000 distinct CDR3 sequences; roughly 21% were seen once. The data were also submitted as part of a second study, on T cells expressing NK-cell markers.

The sample taken for sequencing was CD4+ T cells sorted from blood. These TCRs come from a woman aged 18-35 years in good health.

This clonotype has just a few counts. The chain joins TRBV20-1 to TRBJ2-1; D is perhaps TRBD2 (6 bases). V shed 3 bases and J shed 9 bases, with 18 bases lying between them. There are 14 residues in the CDR3. Germline CDR1 is DFQATT and CDR2 is SNEGSKA (reference sequence). The DNA for the CDR3 is TGCAGTGCTAGTCGACTAGACGGATGGAGTGAGCAGTTCTTC. Encoded protein: CSASRLDGWSEQFF.

This clonotype was picked up a small number of times. The rearrangement uses TRBV20-1 and TRBJ2-4, with D possibly being TRBD1 or TRBD2 (5 bases each). CDR1 is DFQATT, CDR2 SNEGSKA, per germline (reference sequence). This CDR3 contains 11 residues. V shed 4 bases and J shed 7 bases, with 8 bases lying between them. The CDR3 sequence: CSAMGPNIQYF. The DNA for the CDR3 is TGCAGTGCTATGGGACCGAACATTCAGTACTTC.

This chain joins TRBV6-1 and TRBJ1-2; D possibly corresponds to TRBD1 (5 bases). This CDR3 region has 15 residues. V lost 2 bases, J lost 5 bases, and 15 bases lay in between. Germline CDR1 is MNHNS and CDR2 is SASEGT. CDR3 residues: CASSESPRAGYGYTF. CDR3 DNA: TGTGCCAGCAGTGAATCCCCTCGGGCAGGGTATGGCTACACCTTC.

This clonotype was observed at least ten times. This chain connects TRBV2 to TRBJ2-4; D is perhaps TRBD2 (5 bases). The CDR3 runs to 11 residues. Germline CDR1 and CDR2: SNHLY and FYNNEI. V dropped 8 bases and J dropped 8 bases, with 10 bases sitting between them. Written as DNA, the CDR3 is TGTGCCAGCGGACTTGGGGACATTCAGTACTTC. Amino acids: CASGLGDIQYF. Together with reference TRBV2 and TRBJ2-4, the CDR3 gives the full variable domain: EPEVTQTPSHQVTQMGQEVILRCVPISNHLYFYWYRQILGQKVEFLVSFYNNEISEKSEIFDDQFSVERPDGSNFTLKIRSTKLEDSAMYFCASGLGDIQYFGAGTRLSVL.

The table lists this clonotype with a few counts. The rearrangement joins TRBV3-1 to TRBJ2-3; D is perhaps TRBD2 (6 bases). Trimming shortened V by 1 base and J by 3 bases, and 8 bases separated the two germline ends. This CDR3 spans 14 amino acids. The V gene's germline CDR1 is LGHDT and CDR2 YNNKEL (reference sequence). The CDR3 coding sequence is TGTGCCAGCAGCCAAGGTGGGAGGACAGATACGCAGTATTTT. It codes for CASSQGGRTDTQYF.

CDR3 loop: CASSYEVNQPQHF. The CDR3 bases are TGCGCCAGCAGCTATGAAGTTAATCAGCCCCAGCATTTT. The chain employs TRBV5-1 and TRBJ1-5; D is unclear. The CDR3 length is 13 residues. Trimming stripped 3 bases from V and 4 bases from J, with 8 bases between. From germline, CDR1 is SGHRS and CDR2 YFSETQ. The full variable domain, rest sourced from reference TRBV5-1 and TRBJ1-5, is KAGVTQTPRYLIKTRGQQVTLSCSPISGHRSVSWYQQTPGQGLQFLFEYFSETQRNKGNFPGRFSGRQFSNSRSEMNVSTLELGDSALYLCASSYEVNQPQHFGDGTRLSIL.

The chain joins TRBV11-3 to TRBJ2-1; D remains ambiguous. This CDR3 has 16 residues. The V and J ends lost 4 bases and 6 bases respectively, with 19 bases between them. The germline CDR1 and CDR2 sequences are SGHNT and YENEEA. The CDR3 loop is CASSSLLGDGANEQFF. The CDR3 nucleotides read TGTGCCAGCAGCTCACTTCTGGGCGACGGAGCCAATGAGCAGTTCTTC.

The genes are TRBV10-3 and TRBJ1-6; TRBD1 matches at 10 bases. The CDR3 is made up of 17 amino acids. Germline loops: CDR1 ENHRY, CDR2 SYGVKD. J gave up 5 bases and V 6 bases, and 10 bases lay outside the gene matches. The CDR3 bases are TGTGCCATCAGCCGGGTCCGGGGGACAGGGGATAATTCACCCCTCCACTTT. Its protein product is CAISRVRGTGDNSPLHF.

This clonotype came up a few times. This chain uses TRBV20-1 with TRBJ2-4, with 10 bases that match TRBD2. The CDR3 sequence is 13 residues long. Germline V gives CDR1 DFQATT, CDR2 SNEGSKA (reference sequence). Losses at the gene ends were 5 bases for V and 5 bases for J; bases not matched to a gene: 3. The CDR3 is CSAPSGRENIQYF. The CDR3 DNA reads as TGCAGTGCTCCGAGCGGGAGGGAAAACATTCAGTACTTC.

This chain joins TRBV12-3 or TRBV12-4 and TRBJ2-7, with TRBD2 matching over 7 bases. V dropped 7 bases and J dropped 2; count of bases not matched to a gene: 14. This CDR3 has 16 residues. The CDR3 DNA follows: TGTGCCAGCACTCGGTTAGGGGCTAGCGGAACCTACGAGCAGTACTTC. Protein sequence: CASTRLGASGTYEQYF.

This chain connects TRBV18 to TRBJ2-5; no clear D. V lost 0 bases and J lost 2, with 10 bases in between. Germline CDR1 reads KGHSH; CDR2 reads LQKENI. This CDR3 comprises 15 residues. Here the CDR3 DNA reads TGTGCCAGCTCACCACCGAGTTGGCAACAAGAGACCCAGTACTTC. This codes for CASSPPSWQQETQYF.

In this sample, this clonotype turned up a few times. The genes are TRBV6-5 and TRBJ2-3; D is ambiguous. The germline gives CDR1 MNHEY, CDR2 SVGAGI. V lost 0 bases and J 3 bases, leaving 7 bases between the germline ends. The CDR3 is 14 amino acids. The CDR3: CASSYSPRTDTQYF. The DNA for the CDR3 is TGTGCCAGCAGTTACTCCCCGAGGACAGATACGCAGTATTTT.

The V call is TRBV10-3, the J call TRBJ2-7; 8 positions agree with TRBD1. Germline loops: CDR1 ENHRY, CDR2 SYGVKD. The length of the CDR3 is 17 residues. The CDR3 sequence is CATKGRGRGTDPYEQYF. CDR3 nucleotides: TGTGCAACCAAGGGCAGGGGGCGTGGGACTGACCCCTACGAGCAGTACTTC.

This chain connects TRBV10-1 to TRBJ2-3; 7 bases align to TRBD2. The CDR3 spans 14 residues. Germline-derived CDR1 and CDR2 are WNHNN and SYGVQD (reference sequence). V lost 0 bases and J lost 5; bases outside the gene matches: 2. The CDR3 is CASSESLARDTQYF. CDR3 in DNA: TGCGCCAGCAGTGAGTCACTAGCGAGAGATACGCAGTATTTT.

The chain carries TRBV5-1 and TRBJ2-7; D call uncertain. CDR1 and CDR2 (germline): SGHRS, YFSETQ. The CDR3 is 13 amino acids. V gave up 0 bases and J gave up 3 bases, with 7 bases separating them. The CDR3 loop reads CASSLGPNYEQYF. The CDR3 DNA reads as TGCGCCAGCAGCTTGGGCCCCAACTACGAGCAGTACTTC.

The chain couples TRBV10-2 to TRBJ2-7; D uncertain. The CDR3 covers 13 residues. Germline CDR1 is WSHSY and CDR2 is SAAADI. Trimming removed 0 bases at V and 7 bases at J, with 10 bases between. For the CDR3, the DNA is TGCGCCAGCAGTGAGTCCACCGTAGGGGAGCAGTACTTC. Protein product: CASSESTVGEQYF.

In this sample, this clonotype turned up a few times. V usage is TRBV2 and J usage is TRBJ2-6; TRBD2 is a possible D gene (5 bases). V was clipped by 4 bases and J by 0 bases, with 10 bases between them. The germline CDR1 and CDR2 sequences are SNHLY and FYNNEI. This CDR3 has 16 amino acids. CDR3 sequence (DNA): TGTGCCAGCAGTGGTGGACTGGACTCTGGGGCCAACGTCCTGACTTTC. Translated: CASSGGLDSGANVLTF.

In this sample, this clonotype turned up many times. The gene calls are TRBV29-1 and TRBJ2-1; the match to TRBD2 covers 8 bases. The ends lost 7 bases at V and 1 base at J; junction bases unmatched: 6. This CDR3 is 14 amino acids long. Germline loops: CDR1 SQVTM, CDR2 ANQGSEA. The CDR3 nucleotides are TGCAGCGCCCTGACTAGCGTATCCTACAATGAGCAGTTCTTC. Residues: CSALTSVSYNEQFF.

This clonotype was found many times. V is TRBV20-1 and J is TRBJ2-1, with 12 bases matching TRBD2. CDR3 length: 16 amino acids. The germline CDR1 and CDR2 sequences are DFQATT and SNEGSKA (reference sequence). The J segment lost 7 bases and the V segment lost 0 bases, leaving 7 bases of the junction unmatched. CDR3 sequence (DNA): TGCAGTGCTAGAGATCCGCAAGGGACTAGCGGGAATGAGCAGTTCTTC. This encodes CSARDPQGTSGNEQFF.

This clonotype occurred many times. The rearrangement links TRBV12-3 or TRBV12-4 to TRBJ2-1, with D possibly being TRBD1 (7 bases). This CDR3 has 15 residues. The V end was cut by 3 bases, the J end by 7 bases, with 16 bases between. The CDR3 protein is CASSLGGHRGNEQFF. Here the CDR3 DNA reads TGTGCCAGCAGTTTGGGGGGCCACAGGGGTAATGAGCAGTTCTTC.

A single count supports this clonotype. This rearrangement joins TRBV6-2 or TRBV6-3 to TRBJ1-4; possible D gene TRBD1, 5 bases. The CDR3 totals 14 residues. The ends were cut back, 5 bases at V and 5 bases at J, with 12 bases in the middle. Germline V gene sequence: CDR1 MNHEY, CDR2 SVGEGT. CDR3: CASSRDRQNEKLFF. CDR3 sequence (DNA): TGTGCCAGCAGTCGGGACCGGCAAAATGAAAAACTGTTTTTT.

This clonotype has just a few counts. J is TRBJ2-7 and V is TRBV11-3, with 7 bases fitting TRBD2. The germline V gene has CDR1 SGHNT and CDR2 YENEEA. V was pared by 8 bases and J by 3 bases, with 10 bases of the junction left unmatched. There are 14 residues in the CDR3. The DNA for the CDR3 is TGTGCCAGCCGCGAATGGGGGGGAGACTACGAGCAGTACTTC. Its translation: CASREWGGDYEQYF.

The genes are TRBV7-9 and TRBJ2-7; D ambiguous. This CDR3 is 16 amino acids long. From germline, CDR1 is SEHNR and CDR2 FQNEAQ (reference sequence). Trimming pared 5 bases from V and 1 base from J, leaving 18 bases between. DNA of the CDR3: TGTGCCAGCAGCCCTACCACGGGTGCCGGGTCCTACGAGCAGTACTTC. It encodes CASSPTTGAGSYEQYF.

This clonotype appeared many times. The V and J genes are TRBV13 and TRBJ2-7; D is ambiguous. In germline, CDR1 is PRHDT, CDR2 FYEKMQ (reference sequence). V was shortened by 0 bases and J by 2 bases, with 11 bases between the two germline ends. This CDR3 contains 15 residues. The CDR3, as DNA: TGTGCCAGCAGCTTAGGCGGTCCAGCGACCTACGAGCAGTACTTC. As protein: CASSLGGPATYEQYF.

This clonotype was observed a handful of times. The chain carries TRBV20-1 and TRBJ1-6; D perhaps matches TRBD1 (5 bases). The germline gives CDR1 DFQATT, CDR2 SNEGSKA (reference sequence). This CDR3 is built from 15 residues. V was trimmed by 1 base and J by 9 bases, leaving 16 bases between them. CDR3 coding DNA: TGCAGTGCTAGAGTGGGGGAGAGACGGCGTTCACCCCTCCACTTT. Protein product: CSARVGERRRSPLHF.